This TCR beta chain came from a study of Ad26.COV2.S vaccination and SARS-CoV-2 variants (dated by TCRdb to the early 2020s). Context from the whole study: Donors in the vaccine arm were drawn from COV1001, a multicentre, randomized, double-blind, placebo-controlled phase I-IIa trial testing Ad26.COV2.S in healthy adults. Ad26.COV2.S was given intramuscularly at 5x10^10 or 1x10^11 viral particles, as a single shot or as two shots 56 days apart. TCRbeta repertoire sequencing was used to assess the specificity and breadth of SARS-CoV-2-reactive T cell receptors after Ad26.COV2.S vaccination. The TCR-sequenced set comprised about 30 samples: about 19 Ad26.COV2.S vaccine recipients, 5 placebo recipients and 8 SARS-CoV-2 convalescent individuals. Trial participants were randomized into five groups of five, in which low-dose or high-dose Ad26.COV2.S was given once or twice, or placebo was given on both occasions. Investigators did not know the trial group allocation while performing experiments and assessing outcomes.

The CDR3, from cysteine to phenylalanine, totals 15 residues. The CDR3 DNA has 45 bases and is translated from base 1. The germline V gene yields SGHRS for CDR1 and YFSETQ for CDR2. The germline V end is reduced by 3 bases and the J end by 4 bases; junction bases left unmatched: 8. Findings and caveats that apply to the study as a whole: According to the authors, total T cell responses may have been underestimated by the TCR breadth and depth analyses. Spike-specific TCR breadth was higher in Ad26.COV2.S recipients than in placebo recipients (P = 0.0014). Comparing responses between vaccine doses or regimens was not something the study was powered to do. Vaccine and placebo recipients had similar non-spike TCR breadth, a finding consistent with the vaccine containing only spike. After vaccination, spike-specific CD8+ and CD4+ T cell responses were reported to show substantial breadth.

In regard to this clone: Its target antigen remains unknown. The record has no base qualities; no much larger clone is one base away.

TCRbeta CDR3 regions were sequenced with the immunoSEQ Assay. After extraction, genomic DNA underwent amplification by bias-controlled multiplex PCR, followed by high-throughput sequencing. The paper's data handling went like this. To quantify the absolute abundance of each unique TCRbeta CDR3 region, sequences were collapsed and filtered. Usable DNA was measured by amplifying reference genes present in all nucleated cells, and TCRbeta template counts were normalized to that usable DNA to estimate T cell fraction. Repertoire TCRs were annotated as SARS-CoV-2-specific by exact matching of V gene, CDR3 amino acid sequence and J gene to a known reactive TCR set. The reference SARS-CoV-2 TCR set came from MIRA and was filtered for enrichment in COVID-19-positive ImmuneCODE repertoires, removing public or cross-reactive TCRs. Using the MIRA antigens, annotated TCRs were further analysed by specific ORF or by position within an ORF. Breadth was defined as annotated unique rearrangements over total unique productive rearrangements; depth was the summed frequency of those rearrangements. Two-sided Wilcoxon rank-sum tests were used to compare TCR breadth between groups. TCRdb retrieved this table from immuneACCESS and kept in-frame rearrangements only. Not all clones are present; in checked studies, unresolved V genes account for under half, and no reason is known for the remainder. The V and J calls and clone size come from that table; D and trimming were worked out from the DNA. A total of over 400,000 clones appear in this sample, roughly 87% of them only once. The top ten clonotypes cover around 4.5% of the sample.

In the paper's terms, the treatment or condition label means: some 19 received Ad26.COV2.S at low or high dose, single or two shots; 5 received placebo; per-sample allocation not given. Repertoires of vaccine and placebo recipients were sequenced from samples taken on day 63 after the first injection. Between 29 July and 7 August 2020, Cohort 1b enrolled about 27 adults aged 18-55 years at one site in Boston, USA. As a vaccine, Ad26.COV2.S was a replication-incompetent adenovirus type 26 vector that expressed a prefusion-stabilized SARS-CoV-2 spike protein derived from the original Wuhan strain. This TCR was recovered from a person between 18 and 65 years old who received the Ad26.COV2.S COVID-19 vaccine or a placebo. Sequencing used peripheral blood, obtained in a trial of Ad26.COV2.S vaccine versus placebo. The chain employs TRBV5-1 and TRBJ1-2, with 8 middle bases fitting TRBD1. The DNA reads TGCGCCAGCAGCTCAGACCGGACAGGGAGCTATGGCTACACCTTC. This codes for CASSSDRTGSYGYTF.